A single sample is the source of the 7 T cell receptor beta chains below, sequenced in a study of cytomegalovirus exposure and HLA in healthy donors. The PCR made use of 60 Vbeta and 13 Jbeta primers. Data came from immunoSEQ multiplex PCR; TCRdb stores just in-frame clones and leaves some out. This sample has approximately 110,000 clones, with more than 60% found just once. Input material: PBMCs. The receptors shown here come from a woman aged 55-69 years in good health and CMV-seropositive.

The J gene is TRBJ1-1, the V gene TRBV7-2; D possibly corresponds to TRBD1 (5 bases). This CDR3 spans 16 amino acids. The germline V and J ends were trimmed by 6 bases and 1 base, with 18 bases remaining between them. CDR1 and CDR2 (germline): SGHTA, FQGNSA. CDR3 amino acids: CASSSQGRGRNTEAFF. CDR3 DNA sequence: TGTGCCAGCAGTTCCCAAGGGAGGGGTAGGAACACTGAAGCTTTCTTT.

The chain has TRBV10-3 and TRBJ2-7; 15 bases are a match to TRBD2. Germline assignment: CDR1 ENHRY and CDR2 SYGVKD. The junction had 11 bases not matched to a gene; V was cut back by 6 bases and J by 5 bases. The CDR3 consists of 17 residues. CDR3 nucleotide sequence: TGTGCCATCAGGAGCGGGACTAGCGGGAGGAATATAGACGAGCAGTACTTC. It codes for CAIRSGTSGRNIDEQYF.

The table lists this clone with a few counts. The rearrangement links TRBV5-5 to TRBJ1-2, with D possibly being TRBD1 (6 bases). V dropped 3 bases and J dropped 0 bases, with 12 bases sitting between them. CDR1 and CDR2 (germline): SGHKS, YYEKEE (reference sequence). The CDR3 has 15 amino acids. This CDR3 is CASSYRDNANYGYTF. The CDR3 DNA is TGTGCCAGCAGCTACCGGGACAACGCTAACTATGGCTACACCTTC.

This chain joins TRBV29-1 and TRBJ1-4, with TRBD1 matching over 7 bases. Germline values: CDR1 SQVTM, CDR2 ANQGSEA. V dropped 1 base and J dropped 1; count of bases not matched to a gene: 12. The CDR3 contains 18 residues. CDR3 nucleotide sequence: TGCAGCGTTGAAGTCATAAACAGGGGCGATCGAACTAATGAAAAACTGTTTTTT. Encoded protein: CSVEVINRGDRTNEKLFF.

This chain uses TRBV7-6 with TRBJ1-1; TRBD1 is a possible D gene (6 bases). CDR3 length: 16 residues. Trimming left V 3 bases short and J 0 bases short, with 14 bases between. Per germline, CDR1 SGHVS and CDR2 FNYEAQ. CDR3 in amino acids: CASSFSGTFLNTEAFF. The CDR3 DNA reads TGTGCCAGCAGCTTTTCCGGGACATTTTTGAACACTGAAGCTTTCTTT.

Remarks on this clone: The junction differs from germline at one of its ends, possibly a read error. Other DNA sequences from this sample encode an identical CDR3 as well. The V and J genes are TRBV11-3 and TRBJ2-5; TRBD1 aligns across 7 bases. CDR1 is SGHNT, CDR2 YENEEA, per germline. CDR3 length: 15 residues. The CDR3 nucleotides are TGTGCCAGCAGCCCAGGGGGACACAACCAGGAGACCCAGTACTTC. Protein: CASSPGGHNQETQYF.

The rearrangement links TRBV11-2 to TRBJ2-2; 14 nucleotides line up with TRBD2. This CDR3 contains 16 residues. Germline values: CDR1 SGHAT, CDR2 FQNNGV. With 3 bases clipped from V and 6 bases from J, the junction kept 3 bases outside the gene matches. CDR3 region: CASSFSGLAGAGELFF. Here the CDR3 DNA reads TGTGCCAGCAGCTTTTCGGGACTAGCGGGGGCCGGGGAGCTGTTTTTT.